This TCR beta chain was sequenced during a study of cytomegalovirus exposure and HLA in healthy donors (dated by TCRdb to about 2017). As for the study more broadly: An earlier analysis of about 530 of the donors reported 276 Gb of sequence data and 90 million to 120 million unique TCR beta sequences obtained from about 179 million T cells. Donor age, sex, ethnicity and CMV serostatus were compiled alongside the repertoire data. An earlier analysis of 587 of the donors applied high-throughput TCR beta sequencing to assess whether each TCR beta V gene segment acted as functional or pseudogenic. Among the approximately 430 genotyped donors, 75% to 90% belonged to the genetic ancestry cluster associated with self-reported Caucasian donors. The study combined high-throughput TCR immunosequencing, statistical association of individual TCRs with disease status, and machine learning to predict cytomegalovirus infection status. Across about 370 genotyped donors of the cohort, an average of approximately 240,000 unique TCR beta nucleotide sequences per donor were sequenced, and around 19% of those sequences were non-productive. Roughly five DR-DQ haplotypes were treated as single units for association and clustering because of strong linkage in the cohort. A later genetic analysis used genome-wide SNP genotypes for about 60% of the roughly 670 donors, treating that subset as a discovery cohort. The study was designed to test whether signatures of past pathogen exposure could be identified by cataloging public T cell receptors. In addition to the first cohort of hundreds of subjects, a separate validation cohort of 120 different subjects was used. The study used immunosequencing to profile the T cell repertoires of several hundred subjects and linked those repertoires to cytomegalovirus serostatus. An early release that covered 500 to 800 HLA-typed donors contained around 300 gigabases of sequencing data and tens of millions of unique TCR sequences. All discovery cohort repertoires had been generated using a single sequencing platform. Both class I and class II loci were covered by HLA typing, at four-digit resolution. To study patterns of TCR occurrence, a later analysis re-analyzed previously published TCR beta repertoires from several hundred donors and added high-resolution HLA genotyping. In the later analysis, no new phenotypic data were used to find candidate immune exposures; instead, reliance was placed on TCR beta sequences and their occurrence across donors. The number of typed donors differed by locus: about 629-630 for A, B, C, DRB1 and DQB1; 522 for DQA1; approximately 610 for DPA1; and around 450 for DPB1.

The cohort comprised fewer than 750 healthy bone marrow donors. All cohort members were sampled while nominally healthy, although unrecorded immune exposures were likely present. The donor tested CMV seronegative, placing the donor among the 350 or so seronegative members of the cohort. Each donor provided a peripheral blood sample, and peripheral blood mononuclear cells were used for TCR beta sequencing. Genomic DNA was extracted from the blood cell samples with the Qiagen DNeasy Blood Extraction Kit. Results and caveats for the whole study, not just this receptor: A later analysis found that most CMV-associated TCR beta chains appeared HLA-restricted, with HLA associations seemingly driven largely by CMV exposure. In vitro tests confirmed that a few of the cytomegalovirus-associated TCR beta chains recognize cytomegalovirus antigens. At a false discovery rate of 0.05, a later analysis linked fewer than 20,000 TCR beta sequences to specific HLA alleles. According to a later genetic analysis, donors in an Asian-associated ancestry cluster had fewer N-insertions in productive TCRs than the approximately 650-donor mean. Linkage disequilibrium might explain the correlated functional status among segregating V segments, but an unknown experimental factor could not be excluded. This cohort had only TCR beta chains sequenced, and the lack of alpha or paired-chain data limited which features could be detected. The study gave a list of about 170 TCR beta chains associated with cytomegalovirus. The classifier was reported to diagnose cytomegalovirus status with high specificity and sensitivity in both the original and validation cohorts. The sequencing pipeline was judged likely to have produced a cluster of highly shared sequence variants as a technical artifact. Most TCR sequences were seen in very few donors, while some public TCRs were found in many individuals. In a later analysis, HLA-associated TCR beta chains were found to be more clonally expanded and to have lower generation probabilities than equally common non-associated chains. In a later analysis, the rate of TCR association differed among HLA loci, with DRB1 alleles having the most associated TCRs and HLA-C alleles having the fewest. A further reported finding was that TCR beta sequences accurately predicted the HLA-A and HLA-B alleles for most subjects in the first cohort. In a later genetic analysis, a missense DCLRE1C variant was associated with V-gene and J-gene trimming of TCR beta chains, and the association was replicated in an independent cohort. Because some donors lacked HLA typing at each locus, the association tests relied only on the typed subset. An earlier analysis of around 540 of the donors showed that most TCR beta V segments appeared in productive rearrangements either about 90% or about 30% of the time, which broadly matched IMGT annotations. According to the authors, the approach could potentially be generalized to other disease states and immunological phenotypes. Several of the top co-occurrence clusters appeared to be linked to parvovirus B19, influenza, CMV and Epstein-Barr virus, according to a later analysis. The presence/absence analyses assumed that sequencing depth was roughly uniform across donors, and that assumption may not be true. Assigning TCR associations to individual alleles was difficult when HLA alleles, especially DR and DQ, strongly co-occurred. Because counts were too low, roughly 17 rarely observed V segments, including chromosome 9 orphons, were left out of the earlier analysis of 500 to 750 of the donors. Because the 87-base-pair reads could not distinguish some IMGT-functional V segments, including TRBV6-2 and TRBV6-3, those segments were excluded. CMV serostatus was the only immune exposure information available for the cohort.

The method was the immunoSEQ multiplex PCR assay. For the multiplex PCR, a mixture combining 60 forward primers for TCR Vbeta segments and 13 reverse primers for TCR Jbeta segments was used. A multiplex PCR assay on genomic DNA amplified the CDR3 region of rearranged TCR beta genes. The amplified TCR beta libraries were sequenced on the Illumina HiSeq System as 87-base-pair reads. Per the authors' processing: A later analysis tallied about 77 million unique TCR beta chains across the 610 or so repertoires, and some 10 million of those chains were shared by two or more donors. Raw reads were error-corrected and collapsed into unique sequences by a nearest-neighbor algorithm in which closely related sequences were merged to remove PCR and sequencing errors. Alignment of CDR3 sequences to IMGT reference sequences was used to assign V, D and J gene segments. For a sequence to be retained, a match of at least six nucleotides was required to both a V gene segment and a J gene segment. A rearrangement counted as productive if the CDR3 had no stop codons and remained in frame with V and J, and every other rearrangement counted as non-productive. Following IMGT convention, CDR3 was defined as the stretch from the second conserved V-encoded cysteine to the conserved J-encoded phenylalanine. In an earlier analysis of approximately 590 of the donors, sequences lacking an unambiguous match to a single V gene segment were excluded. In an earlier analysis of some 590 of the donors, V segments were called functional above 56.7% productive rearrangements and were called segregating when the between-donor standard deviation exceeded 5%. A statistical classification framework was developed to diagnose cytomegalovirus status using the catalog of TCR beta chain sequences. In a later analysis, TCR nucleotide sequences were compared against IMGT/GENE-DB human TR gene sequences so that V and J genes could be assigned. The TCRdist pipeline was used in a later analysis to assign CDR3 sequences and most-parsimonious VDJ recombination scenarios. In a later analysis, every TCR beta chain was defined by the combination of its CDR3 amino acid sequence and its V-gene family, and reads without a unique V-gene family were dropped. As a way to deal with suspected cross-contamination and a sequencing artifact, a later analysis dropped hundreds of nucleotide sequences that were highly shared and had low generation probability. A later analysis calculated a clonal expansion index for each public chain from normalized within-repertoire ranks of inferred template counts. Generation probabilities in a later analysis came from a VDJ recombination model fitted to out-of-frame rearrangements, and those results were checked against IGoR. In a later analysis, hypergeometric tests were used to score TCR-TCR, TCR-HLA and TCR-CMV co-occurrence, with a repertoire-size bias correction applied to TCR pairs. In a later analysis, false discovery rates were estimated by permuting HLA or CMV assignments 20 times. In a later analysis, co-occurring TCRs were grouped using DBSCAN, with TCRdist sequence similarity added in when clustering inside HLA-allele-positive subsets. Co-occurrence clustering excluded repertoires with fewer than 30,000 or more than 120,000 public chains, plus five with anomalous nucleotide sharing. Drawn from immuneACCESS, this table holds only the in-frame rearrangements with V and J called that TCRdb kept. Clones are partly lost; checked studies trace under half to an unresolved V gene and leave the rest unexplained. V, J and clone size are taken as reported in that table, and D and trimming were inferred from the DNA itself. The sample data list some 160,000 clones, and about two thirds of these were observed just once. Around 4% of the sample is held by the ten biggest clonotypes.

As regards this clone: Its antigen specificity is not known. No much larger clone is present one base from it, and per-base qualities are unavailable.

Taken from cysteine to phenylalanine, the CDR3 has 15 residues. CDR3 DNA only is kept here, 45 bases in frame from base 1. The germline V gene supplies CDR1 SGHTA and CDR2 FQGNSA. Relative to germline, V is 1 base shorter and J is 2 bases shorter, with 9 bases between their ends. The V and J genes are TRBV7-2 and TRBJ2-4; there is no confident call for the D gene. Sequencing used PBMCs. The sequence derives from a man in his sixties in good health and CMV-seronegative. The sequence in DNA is TGTGCCAGCAGCTTAGGGTCTGAGCCCAAAAACATTCAGTACTTC. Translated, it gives CASSLGSEPKNIQYF.